This TCR beta chain was sequenced in a study of vaccination effects on CD4 cells after COVID-19. The data were produced by immunoSEQ multiplex PCR, yet TCRdb's version contains in-frame clones alone and is incomplete. The data contain about 63,000 clones, about 71% of them singletons. Worth noting for this clone: Antigen specificity is unknown.

Looked up from germline, CDR1 is SGHRS and CDR2 is YFSETQ. The germline V and J ends were trimmed by 3 bases and 4 bases, with 10 bases remaining between them. The CDR3 consists of 13 residues. With the ViraFEST assay, the study expanded antigen-specific CD4+ T cells using viral peptide pools, then sequenced them. Subsequent to roughly 9 days of culture, CD4+ T cells were isolated. Each vaccine recipient was nucleocapsid antibody negative and had no prior SARS-CoV-2 infection. The culture medium for 2 million or so PBMC per well included 10 IU/ml IL-2 and 8.5 to 10 ug/ml peptides. Half-medium changes using IL-2 medium occurred on days 3 and 7.

The V gene is TRBV5-1, the J gene TRBJ1-1; D gene unclear. Sequenced material: CD4+ T cells from PBMCs cultured with HCoV-OC43 spike peptides, taken before COVID-19 vaccination. Subset denoted: HCoV-OC43 spike overlapping peptide pool stimulation. The TCR comes from a human donor who received a COVID-19 vaccine. In nucleotides, the CDR3 is TGCGCCAGCAGCTCCCCCGGGGTCACTGAAGCTTTCTTT. Protein: CASSSPGVTEAFF.